A single sample gave rise to the 21 T cell receptor beta chains below, sequenced in a study of blood T cell repertoires in COVID-19. Libraries were prepared by immunoSEQ multiplex PCR; TCRdb keeps only in-frame clonotypes and omits some of them. In the table there are about 380,000 clones, 88% of which are singletons. The sample comprised PBMCs or T cells enriched from blood (not recorded which). These receptors were taken from a young woman who had recovered from COVID-19.

This clone was seen once. CDR3 coding DNA: TGTGCCAGCAGCTTACGCGGGGTTGCGGAGACCCAGTACTTC. This translates into CASSLRGVAETQYF. The chain combines TRBV7-8 with TRBJ2-5; a possible D gene is TRBD2 (6 bases). Germline V gene sequence: CDR1 SGHVS, CDR2 FQNEAQ. CDR3 length: 14 residues. V lost 2 bases, J lost 5 bases, and 12 bases lay in between.

This chain links TRBV4-1 with TRBJ1-5; possible D gene TRBD1, 6 bases. The V gene lost 3 bases and the J gene lost 4 bases, with 13 bases spanning the gap. CDR3 length: 15 amino acids. Germline-derived CDR1 and CDR2 are MGHRA and YSYEKL. The DNA for the CDR3 is TGCGCCAGCAGCCACGGACAGCTCCTAAATCAGCCCCAGCATTTT. As protein: CASSHGQLLNQPQHF.

Points on this clone: The identical CDR3 is also encoded by other nucleotide sequences in the sample. DNA for the CDR3: TGCGCCAGCAGCTTGGTAGGGACAGTTAATGAAAAACTGTTTTTT. Encoded protein: CASSLVGTVNEKLFF. The chain combines TRBV5-1 with TRBJ1-4, with TRBD1 matching 7 bases. The CDR3 length is 15 residues. The germline V gene encodes CDR1 SGHRS and CDR2 YFSETQ. The V and J ends lost 0 bases and 4 bases, in that order; junction bases with no gene match: 3.

The CDR3 loop is CASSTMTGALYEQYF. CDR3 sequence (DNA): TGTGCCAGCAGCACCATGACAGGGGCCCTCTACGAGCAGTACTTC. The chain joins TRBV7-6 to TRBJ2-7; 8 bases align to TRBD1. This CDR3 region has 15 residues. Germline CDR1 reads SGHVS; CDR2 reads FNYEAQ. J was trimmed by 3 bases and V by 5 bases; bases with no gene match: 9.

The chain recombines TRBV2 with TRBJ1-1; a possible D gene is TRBD1 (5 bases). The V and J ends lost 2 bases and 5 bases respectively, with 15 bases between them. Looked up from germline, CDR1 is SNHLY and CDR2 is FYNNEI. The CDR3 runs 15 residues. The CDR3 loop is CASSERQLRGTEAFF. In nucleotides, the CDR3 is TGTGCCAGCAGTGAAAGACAGCTAAGGGGAACTGAAGCTTTCTTT.

The chain has TRBV9 and TRBJ2-1; 8 bases agree with TRBD1. V was clipped by 2 bases and J by 7 bases; unmatched bases: 14. The CDR3 runs 17 residues. Per germline, CDR1 SGDLS and CDR2 YYNGEE. The CDR3 protein is CASSVLPQTGGKNEQFF. In nucleotides, the CDR3 is TGTGCCAGCAGCGTCCTCCCTCAAACAGGGGGTAAGAATGAGCAGTTCTTC.

This chain uses TRBV6-5 with TRBJ1-2; 7 positions agree with TRBD1. After removal of 8 bases from V and 1 base from J, the junction contained 4 bases not matched to a gene. Per the germline V gene, CDR1 is MNHEY and CDR2 is SVGAGI. This CDR3 contains 13 residues. CDR3 residues: CASRDSINYGYTF. The DNA of the CDR3 is TGTGCCAGCCGGGACAGCATTAACTATGGCTACACCTTC.

This chain connects TRBV9 to TRBJ1-6; D ambiguous. The CDR3 has 15 residues. Trimming cost V 7 bases and J 6 bases, with 17 bases left between them. Per germline, CDR1 SGDLS and CDR2 YYNGEE. In nucleotides, the CDR3 is TGTGCCAGCCACGAGGGAGGCAGCCTTAATTCACCCCTCCACTTT. It yields the protein CASHEGGSLNSPLHF.

The rearrangement links TRBV9 to TRBJ2-1, with TRBD2 identical over 9 bases. From germline, CDR1 is SGDLS and CDR2 YYNGEE. V shed 3 bases and J 0 bases; nucleotides not matched to a gene: 1. This CDR3 region has 15 residues. The CDR3 region is CASSASGASYNEQFF. Here the CDR3 DNA reads TGTGCCAGCAGCGCTAGCGGGGCCTCCTACAATGAGCAGTTCTTC.

The chain carries TRBV7-9 and TRBJ2-6, with 10 nucleotides matching TRBD1. Trimming took 3 bases from V and 3 from J; bases not matched to a gene: 2. The CDR3 runs to 16 residues. CDR1 is SEHNR, CDR2 FQNEAQ, per germline (reference sequence). This CDR3 reads CASSLTGGVGANVLTF. CDR3 DNA: TGTGCCAGCAGCTTGACAGGGGGCGTTGGGGCCAACGTCCTGACTTTC. Full variable domain (outside the CDR3, taken from reference TRBV7-9 and TRBJ2-6): DTGVSQNPRHKITKRGQNVTFRCDPISEHNRLYWYRQTLGQGPEFLTYFQNEAQLEKSRLLSDRFSAERPKGSFSTLEIQRTEQGDSAMYLCASSLTGGVGANVLTFGAGSRLTVL.

This clone has just a few counts. The J gene is TRBJ1-4, the V gene TRBV28, with 7 positions matching TRBD1. This CDR3 is 18 amino acids long. Losses at the gene ends were 2 bases for V and 7 bases for J; bases not matched to a gene: 16. Germline CDR1 and CDR2: MDHEN and SYDVKM. The CDR3, as DNA: TGTGCCAGCAGTTTAAAAAACGACTTCAGGGGGTATAGTGAAAAACTGTTTTTT. Amino acid sequence: CASSLKNDFRGYSEKLFF.

The chain carries TRBV12-5 and TRBJ2-2; D is perhaps TRBD2 (6 bases). Trimming removed 0 bases from V and 4 bases from J, with 9 bases in between. Looked up from germline, CDR1 is LGHNT and CDR2 is FRNRAP. CDR3 length: 15 residues. The CDR3 protein is CASGLVHGGTGELFF. CDR3 nucleotide sequence: TGTGCTAGTGGTTTGGTACACGGGGGCACCGGGGAGCTGTTTTTT. The full variable domain, its missing parts supplied by reference TRBV12-5 and TRBJ2-2, is DARVTQTPRHKVTEMGQEVTMRCQPILGHNTVFWYRQTMMQGLELLAYFRNRAPLDDSGMPKDRFSAEMPDATLATLKIQPSEPRDSAVYFCASGLVHGGTGELFFGEGSRLTVL.

The chain uses TRBV4-1 and TRBJ1-5; D gene ambiguous. The V gene lost 1 base and the J gene lost 4 bases, with 5 bases spanning the gap. CDR3 length: 13 amino acids. Germline assignment: CDR1 MGHRA and CDR2 YSYEKL. CDR3 amino acids: CASSQVRNQPQHF. For the CDR3, the DNA is TGCGCCAGCAGCCAAGTCAGGAATCAGCCCCAGCATTTT.

The V and J genes are TRBV4-1 and TRBJ1-2; D uncertain. From germline, CDR1 is MGHRA and CDR2 YSYEKL. The CDR3 is made up of 12 amino acids. V lost 1 base, J lost 7 bases, and 7 bases lay in between. CDR3 protein: CASSQALRGYTF. The CDR3 bases are TGCGCCAGCAGCCAAGCATTGCGTGGCTACACCTTC.

This clone was observed once. The V gene is TRBV3-1 (or the pseudogene TRBV3-2), the J gene TRBJ2-5, with D hard to call. Trimming cost V 0 bases and J 1 base, with 12 bases left between them. This CDR3 spans 16 amino acids. Germline values: CDR1 LGHDT, CDR2 YNNKEL (reference sequence). For the CDR3, the DNA is TGTGCCAGCAGCCAAGAGCCTCCTACCACCCAAGAGACCCAGTACTTC. This gives the protein CASSQEPPTTQETQYF.

Concerning this clone: In the same sample, other DNA sequences code for this CDR3. The chain is built from TRBV6-2 or TRBV6-3 and TRBJ1-1, with a possible D match to TRBD1 (5 bases). The CDR3 length is 14 residues. The germline V gene encodes CDR1 MNHEY and CDR2 SVGEGT. V lost 2 bases and J lost 0, with 7 bases in between. CDR3 sequence reads: CASSYTGMNTEAFF. The DNA of the CDR3 is TGTGCCAGCAGTTACACAGGCATGAACACTGAAGCTTTCTTT.

The rearrangement links TRBV5-1 to TRBJ2-7; tentatively, D is TRBD2 (5 bases). Trimming removed 3 bases from V and 4 bases from J, with 20 bases in between. Germline loops: CDR1 SGHRS, CDR2 YFSETQ. The CDR3 is 16 residues long. The DNA for the CDR3 is TGCGCCAGCAGCTACGCCAGTAGCCCCCGGGGATACGAGCAGTACTTC. It encodes CASSYASSPRGYEQYF.

The CDR3 loop reads CASRDRALSYNEQFF. The CDR3 DNA sequence: TGTGCCAGCAGAGACAGAGCCCTCTCCTACAATGAGCAGTTCTTC. The chain is built from TRBV6-5 and TRBJ2-1, with TRBD1 as a possible D gene (5 bases). Trimming pared 6 bases from V and 0 bases from J, leaving 12 bases between. CDR3 size: 15 residues. Germline V gene lookup returns CDR1 MNHEY and CDR2 SVGAGI.

V gene TRBV7-9 combines with J gene TRBJ2-1, with a weak D call TRBD2 (5 bases). The CDR3 extends over 15 amino acids. The V end lost 5 bases, the J end lost 5 bases, and 16 bases lay between the germline ends. Germline V gives CDR1 SEHNR, CDR2 FQNEAQ (reference sequence). CDR3 nucleotide sequence: TGTGCCAGCAGCACCCTGCCAGCGGCCAACAATGAGCAGTTCTTC. Translating it yields CASSTLPAANNEQFF. The full variable domain, with the rest looked up from reference TRBV7-9 and TRBJ2-1, is DTGVSQNPRHKITKRGQNVTFRCDPISEHNRLYWYRQTLGQGPEFLTYFQNEAQLEKSRLLSDRFSAERPKGSFSTLEIQRTEQGDSAMYLCASSTLPAANNEQFFGPGTRLTVL.

The rearrangement joins TRBV10-3 to TRBJ2-3, with D perhaps matching TRBD2 (6 bases). The CDR3 totals 18 residues. Germline CDR1 ENHRY, CDR2 SYGVKD. CDR3 coding DNA: TGTGCATCAGCGGCGGCCCCCCCCGGGGGAGTGGTCATAGATACGCAGTATTTT. Translated: CASAAAPPGGVVIDTQYF.

In the case of this clone: Other DNA sequences in the sample encode the same CDR3. The V gene is TRBV6-5, the J gene TRBJ1-6; D call uncertain. Germline V gene lookup returns CDR1 MNHEY and CDR2 SVGAGI. The CDR3 covers 14 residues. Trimming shortened V by 6 bases and J by 6 bases, and 12 bases separated the two germline ends. CDR3 protein: CASRRGKGNSPLHF. The CDR3 bases are TGTGCCAGCAGGCGGGGAAAGGGTAATTCACCCCTCCACTTT.